This TCR beta chain is from a study of T cells in Graves' hyperthyroidism and ophthalmopathy. TCR beta CDR3 sequences were amplified from RNA transcripts. A first-round RT-PCR of the TCR CDR3 used the HTBI primer set. TCRdb re-called the multiplex PCR reads with MiXCR, one entry per CDR3 protein. Of 550,000 to 800,000 distinct CDR3 sequences listed, approximately 15% are singletons. At least ten counts were recorded for this clonotype. CDR3 length: 14 amino acids. CDR1 is SGHRS, CDR2 YFSETQ, per germline. V trimming: 4 bases; J trimming: 7 bases; junction bases outside the gene matches: 8. For the diagnoses, clinical symptoms, serum thyroxine and TRAb, thyroid ultrasound and orbital computed tomography were used.

The receptor was isolated from a man in his fifties with Graves' hyperthyroidism. The chain links TRBV5-1 to TRBJ2-1; TRBD1 agrees at 7 bases. Sequenced sample: blood. The CDR3 region has the DNA TGCGCCAGCAGCGCAAGGGACAGTCAAAATGAGCAGTTCTTC. Translating it yields CASSARDSQNEQFF. The full variable domain, its missing parts supplied by reference TRBV5-1 and TRBJ2-1, is KAGVTQTPRYLIKTRGQQVTLSCSPISGHRSVSWYQQTPGQGLQFLFEYFSETQRNKGNFPGRFSGRQFSNSRSEMNVSTLELGDSALYLCASSARDSQNEQFFGPGTRLTVL.